The entry below describes one T cell receptor beta chain. These data are taken from a study of T cell changes during pregnancy in multiple sclerosis. TCRdb's table, derived via immunoSEQ multiplex PCR, lists solely in-frame clones and lacks some. Altogether some 100,000 clones are present, almost 95% being singletons, with the ten largest covering around 0.96%. The germline V gene has CDR1 SEHNR and CDR2 FQNEAQ (reference sequence). J lost 5 bases, V lost 5 bases, and 6 bases had no gene match. This CDR3 is 16 amino acids long. The chain employs TRBV7-9 and TRBJ2-1; 13 nucleotides align to TRBD2. Here the sequenced sample was peripheral blood, taken before pregnancy. This receptor was obtained from a female donor with multiple sclerosis, enrolled in a pregnancy study. The CDR3 region has the DNA TGTGCCAGCAGCCCCCCCGGGACTAGCGGGAACAATGAGCAGTTCTTC. Its protein is CASSPPGTSGNNEQFF.